The 13 T cell receptor beta chains reported below all come from one sample, sequenced in a study of cytomegalovirus exposure and HLA in healthy donors. 60 Vbeta and 13 Jbeta primers were used in PCR. Assay: immunoSEQ multiplex PCR; the TCRdb copy retains only in-frame clones and omits some. The sample includes under 55,000 clones, about three quarters of them seen just once. The sequenced material came from PBMCs. The origin of the receptors is a woman aged 25 to 39 in good health and CMV-seronegative.

J is TRBJ1-2 and V is TRBV11-2; D might be TRBD1 (5 bases). CDR1 and CDR2 from the germline V gene are SGHAT and FQNNGV. The length of the CDR3 is 12 residues. V lost 3 bases, J lost 5 bases, and 7 bases lay in between. The CDR3 region is CASSFGGYGYTF. In nucleotides, the CDR3 is TGTGCCAGCAGCTTCGGGGGTTATGGCTACACCTTC.

The table lists this clone with a few counts. The chain links TRBV4-2 to TRBJ2-7; 9 bases agree with TRBD2. The V gene end was trimmed by 4 bases and the J gene end by 3 bases; junction bases not matched to a gene: 7. Germline CDR1 and CDR2: LGHNA and YNFKEQ. This CDR3 region has 15 residues. The CDR3 region is CASSPTSGGDYEQYF. The CDR3, as DNA: TGTGCCAGCAGCCCGACTAGCGGAGGGGACTACGAGCAGTACTTC.

The V gene is TRBV9, the J gene TRBJ2-1; possibly TRBD2 for D (7 bases). Per the germline V gene, CDR1 is SGDLS and CDR2 is YYNGEE. The CDR3 covers 14 residues. V was trimmed by 2 bases and J by 5 bases, leaving 11 bases between them. The CDR3 nucleotides are TGTGCCAGCAGCGTGAAGCGGGACAACAATGAGCAGTTCTTC. Its translation: CASSVKRDNNEQFF.

The chain links TRBV6-1 to TRBJ2-1, with 12 bases fitting TRBD2. The CDR3 extends over 15 amino acids. Losses at the gene ends were 2 bases for V and 6 bases for J; bases not matched to a gene: 2. Per germline, CDR1 MNHNS and CDR2 SASEGT. As DNA, the CDR3 is TGTGCCAGCAGTGAATGGACTAGCGGGGCCAATGAGCAGTTCTTC. This encodes CASSEWTSGANEQFF.

The V call is TRBV30, the J call TRBJ2-1, with 9 positions matching TRBD2. Germline CDR1 reads GTSNPN; CDR2 reads SVGIG (reference sequence). The CDR3 is made up of 14 amino acids. J lost 7 bases, V lost 0 bases, and 4 bases had no gene match. This CDR3 is CAWSVGGGENEQFF. In nucleotides, the CDR3 is TGTGCCTGGAGTGTAGGCGGGGGGGAGAATGAGCAGTTCTTC.

This clone appeared a single time. The V gene is TRBV30, the J gene TRBJ2-7; the match to TRBD1 covers 9 bases. CDR3 length equals 12 residues. The ends lost 5 bases at V and 3 bases at J; junction bases unmatched: 2. In germline, CDR1 is GTSNPN, CDR2 SVGIG (reference sequence). The CDR3 is CAWSDRGYEQYF. The CDR3 nucleotides are TGTGCCTGGTCGGACAGGGGCTACGAGCAGTACTTC.

The V call is TRBV6-1, the J call TRBJ1-6, with 8 bases aligning to TRBD1. Trimming cost V 0 bases and J 9 bases; bases outside gene matches: 4. The CDR3 runs 15 residues. Germline V gene sequence: CDR1 MNHNS, CDR2 SASEGT. The CDR3 region is CASSEADRDSSPLHF. DNA for the CDR3: TGTGCCAGCAGTGAAGCGGACAGGGACAGTTCACCCCTCCACTTT.

The chain combines TRBV19 with TRBJ2-5, with unresolved D. Germline lookup yields CDR1 LNHDA and CDR2 SQIVND (reference sequence). Trimming removed 5 bases at V and 4 bases at J, with 8 bases between. This CDR3 is 12 amino acids long. In nucleotides, the CDR3 is TGTGCCAGTAGTCCACCAGGAGAGACCCAGTACTTC. Amino acids: CASSPPGETQYF. Based on the CDR3 plus reference TRBV19 and TRBJ2-5, the full variable domain is DGGITQSPKYLFRKEGQNVTLSCEQNLNHDAMYWYRQDPGQGLRLIYYSQIVNDFQKGDIAEGYSVSREKKESFPLTVTSAQKNPTAFYLCASSPPGETQYFGPGTRLLVL.

The V and J genes are TRBV16 and TRBJ1-1; D gene ambiguous. This CDR3 spans 14 amino acids. Trimming removed 1 base from V and 8 bases from J, with 14 bases in between. The germline V gene encodes CDR1 KGHSY and CDR2 FQNENV. The CDR3 loop reads CASSQLRGTGEAFF. The CDR3 coding sequence is TGTGCCAGCAGCCAATTACGGGGAACGGGAGAAGCTTTCTTT.

This rearrangement joins TRBV7-8 to TRBJ1-2; D may be TRBD1 (5 bases). Germline assignment: CDR1 SGHVS and CDR2 FQNEAQ. The CDR3 totals 14 residues. V was clipped by 0 bases and J by 5 bases, with 10 bases between them. CDR3 in amino acids: CASSLARAKYGYTF. The CDR3 DNA reads as TGTGCCAGCAGCTTAGCCAGGGCCAAGTATGGCTACACCTTC.

V and J are TRBV30 and TRBJ2-3, with 8 bases matching TRBD1. CDR1 GTSNPN and CDR2 SVGIG come from the germline V gene (reference sequence). The CDR3 is 13 amino acids. Trimming at V came to 8 bases and at J to 0 bases, leaving 4 bases not matched to a gene. The CDR3 sequence: CAGTGLSTDTQYF. CDR3 nucleotide sequence: TGTGCCGGGACAGGCCTTAGCACAGATACGCAGTATTTT.

The V call is TRBV7-9, the J call TRBJ2-5, with TRBD2 identical over 13 bases. The ends lost 5 bases at V and 4 bases at J; junction bases unmatched: 7. The germline V gene has CDR1 SEHNR and CDR2 FQNEAQ (reference sequence). CDR3 size: 16 residues. CDR3 in amino acids: CASSPRTSGGGETQYF. The CDR3 region has the DNA TGTGCCAGCAGCCCTAGGACTAGCGGGGGAGGAGAGACCCAGTACTTC.

This clone is termed medium-sized. This chain joins TRBV6-1 and TRBJ1-4, with D possibly TRBD1 on 5 matching bases. The CDR3 extends over 13 amino acids. Trimming took off 3 bases at V and 5 bases at J, with 7 bases between the two ends. Germline CDR1 is MNHNS and CDR2 is SASEGT. The CDR3: CASSEPGNEKLFF. CDR3 coding DNA: TGTGCCAGCAGTGAGCCAGGGAATGAAAAACTGTTTTTT.